The clone carrying this T cell receptor (beta chain) was detected ten times or more. The antigen is undetermined. TCR beta CDR3 region amplification was performed from RNA transcripts. In the first-round RT-PCR of the TCR CDR3, the HTBI primer set was used. One entry per CDR3 protein, called by TCRdb with MiXCR from the multiplex PCR reads. The sample yields around 280,000 distinct CDR3 sequences, about 14% seen once. This CDR3 region has 11 residues. CDR1 is SNHLY, CDR2 FYNNEI, per germline. Trimming cost V 7 bases and J 4 bases, with 5 bases left between them. These data come from a study of T cells in Graves' hyperthyroidism and ophthalmopathy. Turning to the study itself: Before treatment of any kind, peripheral blood was taken at initial diagnosis.

Sample collection date corresponds to first hyperthyroidism diagnosis, prior to any ophthalmopathy symptoms. The PBMCs were taken from approximately 11 ml of fresh peripheral blood. Study-wide results and limits: Most clonotypes expanded in thyroid above 0.001 were likewise present in blood.

The sequenced material came from blood. The clonotype comes from a woman aged 30 to 39 with Graves' hyperthyroidism that later progressed to Graves' ophthalmopathy. This chain joins TRBV2 and TRBJ2-1; D is unresolved. CDR3 protein: CASMGYNEQFF. CDR3 DNA sequence: TGTGCCAGCATGGGGTACAATGAGCAGTTCTTC.